Sequencing of this T cell receptor (beta chain) was carried out in a study of cytomegalovirus exposure and HLA in healthy donors. The study, taken as a whole, reports: In an earlier analysis, most TCR beta V segments were productive about 87% or about 30% of the time. A later analysis reportedly identified an Asian-associated ancestry cluster as carrying fewer N-insertions than the approximately 730-donor mean.

V lost 3 bases and J lost 2, with 14 bases in between. The germline V gene has CDR1 LNHDA and CDR2 SQIVND (reference sequence). The CDR3 has 15 residues. A remark on this clone: Its antigen remains unidentified.

13 Jbeta primers and 60 Vbeta primers were used for the PCR. Sequencing was performed with immunoSEQ multiplex PCR; in TCRdb, only in-frame clones are kept and a portion is missing. Here the sample table reports approximately 110,000 clones. Sequencing used PBMCs. The genes are TRBV19 and TRBJ2-7, with D possibly TRBD1 on 5 matching bases. This TCR was recovered from a man in his forties or fifties in good health and CMV-seropositive. The CDR3 nucleotides read TGTGCCAGTAGTATCTGGTCAGGGATCACCTACGAGCAGTACTTC. It translates to CASSIWSGITYEQYF.